Shown below are 21 T cell receptor beta chains from a single sample sequenced in a study of cytomegalovirus exposure and HLA in healthy donors. PCR primers comprised 60 Vbeta and 13 Jbeta primers. Using immunoSEQ multiplex PCR, the repertoire was profiled, and TCRdb retains in-frame clones only, with some absent. Of approximately 140,000 clones in the sample, around 75% were seen once. The sequenced sample consisted of PBMCs. The receptors were sampled from a human donor in good health.

This clone occurred a few times. The chain has TRBV5-1 and TRBJ2-3; no definite D call. Deletions cut 1 base from V and 3 bases from J, with 9 bases between. Germline CDR1 and CDR2: SGHRS and YFSETQ. CDR3 length equals 14 residues. CDR3 amino acids: CASSLIRLTDTQYF. The CDR3 DNA sequence: TGCGCCAGCAGCTTGATCCGGTTAACAGATACGCAGTATTTT.

The chain is built from TRBV5-6 and TRBJ1-5; D possibly corresponds to TRBD1 (5 bases). The germline V and J ends were trimmed by 0 bases and 5 bases, with 12 bases remaining between them. Germline loops: CDR1 SGHDT, CDR2 YYEEEE. The CDR3 is made up of 15 amino acids. CDR3 DNA sequence: TGTGCCAGCAGCTTGGGGGCCAGGGCTGATCAGCCCCAGCATTTT. Translation: CASSLGARADQPQHF. Looking up the rest from reference TRBV5-6 and TRBJ1-5 gives the full variable domain: DAGVTQSPTHLIKTRGQQVTLRCSPKSGHDTVSWYQQALGQGPQFIFQYYEEEERQRGNFPDRFSGHQFPNYSSELNVNALLLGDSALYLCASSLGARADQPQHFGDGTRLSIL.

The chain uses TRBV7-6 and TRBJ1-4; no clear D. Germline V lookup: CDR1 SGHVS, CDR2 FNYEAQ. The CDR3 totals 11 residues. V lost 10 bases, J lost 5 bases, and 8 bases lay in between. CDR3 coding DNA: TGTGCCACCGGACTAAATGAAAAACTGTTTTTT. As protein: CATGLNEKLFF. Complete variable domain (other parts from reference TRBV7-6 and TRBJ1-4): GAGVSQSPRYKVTKRGQDVALRCDPISGHVSLYWYRQALGQGPEFLTYFNYEAQQDKSGLPNDRFSAERPEGSISTLTIQRTEQRDSAMYRCATGLNEKLFFGSGTQLSVL.

The V call is TRBV14, the J call TRBJ2-3; 8 positions agree with TRBD1. With V trimmed by 4 bases and J by 2 bases, 11 bases remained unmatched. Germline CDR1 reads SGHDN; CDR2 reads FVKESK. CDR3 size: 17 residues. This CDR3 is CASSRAGQGGTTDTQYF. Written as DNA, the CDR3 is TGTGCCAGCAGCCGGGCTGGACAGGGTGGTACCACAGATACGCAGTATTTT. The complete variable domain, with remaining parts taken from reference TRBV14 and TRBJ2-3, reads EAGVTQFPSHSVIEKGQTVTLRCDPISGHDNLYWYRRVMGKEIKFLLHFVKESKQDESGMPNNRFLAERTGGTYSTLKVQPAELEDSGVYFCASSRAGQGGTTDTQYFGPGTRLTVL.

This chain links TRBV7-9 with TRBJ2-7; perhaps TRBD2 as D (6 bases). Per germline, CDR1 SEHNR and CDR2 FQNEAQ (reference sequence). This CDR3 comprises 13 residues. V was clipped by 1 base and J by 7 bases, with 11 bases between them. The CDR3 loop is CASSLGLVREQYF. CDR3 in DNA: TGTGCCAGCAGCTTAGGACTAGTGAGAGAGCAGTACTTC.

The gene calls are TRBV28 and TRBJ1-2; 7 nucleotides line up with TRBD1. The CDR3 contains 16 residues. Germline V gene lookup returns CDR1 MDHEN and CDR2 SYDVKM. With 6 bases clipped from V and 4 bases from J, the junction kept 14 bases outside the gene matches. The CDR3 reads CASRTASGTVPYGYTF. Here the CDR3 DNA reads TGTGCCAGCAGGACTGCCTCCGGGACAGTACCCTATGGCTACACCTTC.

The chain has TRBV2 and TRBJ1-2; a weak D match, TRBD1 (5 bases). Germline CDR1 and CDR2: SNHLY and FYNNEI. This CDR3 is built from 15 residues. V lost 7 bases and J 4 bases, leaving 19 bases between the germline ends. CDR3 protein: CASTGGGGGSYGYTF. The CDR3 nucleotides are TGTGCCAGCACCGGCGGGGGAGGCGGGTCCTATGGCTACACCTTC.

V and J are TRBV5-1 and TRBJ1-5; unclear D gene. The V end lost 0 bases, the J end lost 6 bases, and 10 bases lay between the germline ends. The length of the CDR3 is 14 residues. Germline CDR1 SGHRS, CDR2 YFSETQ. The CDR3 sequence: CASSLGISGQPQHF. CDR3 sequence (DNA): TGCGCCAGCAGCTTGGGAATATCGGGTCAGCCCCAGCATTTT.

V is TRBV2 and J is TRBJ2-5; maybe TRBD2 (5 bases). The germline V gene encodes CDR1 SNHLY and CDR2 FYNNEI. V lost 6 bases and J lost 0, with 8 bases in between. The CDR3 runs 13 residues. The CDR3 region is CASREDHQETQYF. As DNA, the CDR3 is TGTGCCAGCAGGGAGGATCACCAAGAGACCCAGTACTTC. The complete variable domain, with remaining parts taken from reference TRBV2 and TRBJ2-5, reads EPEVTQTPSHQVTQMGQEVILRCVPISNHLYFYWYRQILGQKVEFLVSFYNNEISEKSEIFDDQFSVERPDGSNFTLKIRSTKLEDSAMYFCASREDHQETQYFGPGTRLLVL.

J is TRBJ1-2 and V is TRBV7-3; possibly TRBD1 for D (5 bases). Trimming took 1 base from V and 2 from J, leaving 11 bases between them. Germline V lookup: CDR1 SGHTA, CDR2 FQGTGA. The CDR3 length is 15 residues. The CDR3: CASSLMGGVNYGYTF. The CDR3 DNA is TGTGCCAGCAGCTTAATGGGGGGTGTGAACTATGGCTACACCTTC.

The chain carries TRBV9 and TRBJ2-7; 7 bases are shared with TRBD2. Germline assignment: CDR1 SGDLS and CDR2 YYNGEE. Unmatched junction bases numbered 8, after V lost 2 bases and J lost 3 bases. This CDR3 comprises 15 residues. This CDR3 is CASSVSTSQVYEQYF. For the CDR3, the DNA is TGTGCCAGCAGCGTTTCGACTAGCCAAGTCTACGAGCAGTACTTC.

This clone has only one observation. The rearrangement links TRBV9 to TRBJ2-1; TRBD1 is a possible D gene (5 bases). Per the germline V gene, CDR1 is SGDLS and CDR2 is YYNGEE. This CDR3 region has 15 residues. V lost 0 bases to trimming and J lost 12 bases, with 19 bases between them. The CDR3 DNA follows: TGTGCCAGCAGCGTAGGACAGATAAACAATGAGCGGCAGTTCTTC. Translated: CASSVGQINNERQFF.

The chain employs TRBV4-2 and TRBJ2-1, with 10 nucleotides matching TRBD2. Germline CDR1 and CDR2: LGHNA and YNFKEQ. This CDR3 has 17 residues. The V gene end was trimmed by 0 bases and the J gene end by 5 bases; junction bases not matched to a gene: 7. This CDR3 reads CASSQDASGGPNNEQFF. In DNA, the CDR3 is TGTGCCAGCAGCCAAGATGCTAGCGGGGGACCAAACAATGAGCAGTTCTTC.

For the CDR3, the DNA is TGTGCCAGCAGTCGGACAGGGGTTACAGCTTTCTTT. Residues: CASSRTGVTAFF. The J gene is TRBJ1-1, the V gene TRBV6-5; TRBD1 matches 9 bases. The V gene's germline CDR1 is MNHEY and CDR2 SVGAGI. The CDR3 covers 12 residues. V lost 5 bases, J lost 10 bases, and 5 bases stayed unmatched.

The chain carries TRBV5-8 and TRBJ1-6, with D unresolved. CDR3 size: 18 residues. Germline CDR1 is SGHTS and CDR2 is YDEGEE. V was pared by 0 bases and J by 6 bases, with 19 bases between. The CDR3 spells CASSLAADAGGFNSPLHF. The DNA of the CDR3 is TGTGCCAGCAGCTTGGCGGCAGACGCCGGAGGATTTAATTCACCCCTCCACTTT. The whole variable domain, remainder taken from reference TRBV5-8 and TRBJ1-6, is EAGVTQSPTHLIKTRGQQATLRCSPISGHTSVYWYQQALGLGLQFLLWYDEGEERNRGNFPPRFSGRQFPNYSSELNVNALELEDSALYLCASSLAADAGGFNSPLHFGNGTRLTVT.

The chain couples TRBV27 to TRBJ1-5; D is uncertain. V lost 0 bases and J 0 bases, leaving 6 bases between the germline ends. Germline V gene lookup returns CDR1 MNHEY and CDR2 SMNVEV (reference sequence). This CDR3 is 15 amino acids long. CDR3 coding DNA: TGTGCCAGCAGTTTATCGAGACTTAGCAATCAGCCCCAGCATTTT. Amino acids: CASSLSRLSNQPQHF.

The table lists this clone with a few counts. At the DNA level, this CDR3 is encoded by other sequences in the same sample as well. The chain has TRBV6-5 and TRBJ2-7; D is possibly TRBD1 (5 bases). This CDR3 has 14 amino acids. From germline, CDR1 is MNHEY and CDR2 SVGAGI. The germline V and J ends were trimmed by 0 bases and 1 base, with 7 bases remaining between them. CDR3 coding DNA: TGTGCCAGCAGTTACTCAGGGGCTTCCTACGAGCAGTACTTC. This sequence encodes CASSYSGASYEQYF.

This chain links TRBV4-2 with TRBJ2-7; 8 bases align to TRBD2. With 0 bases clipped from V and 6 bases from J, the junction kept 10 bases outside the gene matches. CDR1 is LGHNA, CDR2 YNFKEQ, per germline. The CDR3 runs to 16 residues. In DNA form, the CDR3 reads TGTGCCAGCAGCCAAGATCCCCCGGGAGGGCCTTCCGAGCAGTACTTC. It yields the protein CASSQDPPGGPSEQYF.

This rearrangement joins TRBV5-4 to TRBJ1-1; D uncertain. Trimming cost V 1 base and J 4 bases, with 5 bases left between them. Germline CDR1 and CDR2: SGHNT and YYREEE (reference sequence). CDR3 length: 12 residues. CDR3 nucleotide sequence: TGTGCCAGCAGCTTGTCCGGCACTGAAGCTTTCTTT. Its translation: CASSLSGTEAFF. Drawing the rest from reference TRBV5-4 and TRBJ1-1, the complete variable domain is ETGVTQSPTHLIKTRGQQVTLRCSSQSGHNTVSWYQQALGQGPQFIFQYYREEENGRGNFPPRFSGLQFPNYSSELNVNALELDDSALYLCASSLSGTEAFFGQGTRLTVV.

The genes are TRBV6-1 and TRBJ1-5; no clear D gene. This CDR3 has 13 amino acids. Germline V gives CDR1 MNHNS, CDR2 SASEGT. V was pared by 7 bases and J by 5 bases, with 12 bases between. This chain's CDR3 is CASKELRDQPQHF. In DNA form, the CDR3 reads TGTGCCAGCAAAGAATTGAGGGATCAGCCCCAGCATTTT.

This sequence joins TRBV19 and TRBJ1-1; no reliable D call. CDR3 length equals 16 residues. Germline CDR1 is LNHDA and CDR2 is SQIVND (reference sequence). Between the trimmed V and J ends, which lost 3 bases and 0 bases, there was a span of 14 bases. CDR3 sequence (DNA): TGTGCCAGTAGTATGCGGGCGTCCAACTTGAACACTGAAGCTTTCTTT. As protein: CASSMRASNLNTEAFF.